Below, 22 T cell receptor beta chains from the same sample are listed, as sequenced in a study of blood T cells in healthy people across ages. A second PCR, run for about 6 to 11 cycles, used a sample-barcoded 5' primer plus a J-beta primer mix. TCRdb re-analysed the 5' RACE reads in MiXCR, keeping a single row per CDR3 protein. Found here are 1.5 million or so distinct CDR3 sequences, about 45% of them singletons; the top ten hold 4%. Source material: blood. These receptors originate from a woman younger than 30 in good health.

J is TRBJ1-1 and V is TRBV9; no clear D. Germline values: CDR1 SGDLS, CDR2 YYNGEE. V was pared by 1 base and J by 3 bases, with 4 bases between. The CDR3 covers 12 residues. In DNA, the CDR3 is TGTGCCAGCAGCGTAAGGGACACTGAAGCTTTCTTT. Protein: CASSVRDTEAFF.

This CDR3 reads CAISLAGEIGTGELFF. The CDR3 DNA follows: TGTGCCATCAGTCTAGCGGGGGAAATCGGAACCGGGGAGCTGTTTTTT. This chain joins TRBV10-3 and TRBJ2-2; 10 bases are shared with TRBD2. V trimming: 5 bases; J trimming: 5 bases; junction bases outside the gene matches: 8. This CDR3 spans 16 amino acids. CDR1 is ENHRY and CDR2 is SYGVKD in the germline V gene.

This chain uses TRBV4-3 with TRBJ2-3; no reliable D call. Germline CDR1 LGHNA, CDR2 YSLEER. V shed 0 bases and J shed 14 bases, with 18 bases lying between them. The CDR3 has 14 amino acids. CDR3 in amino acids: CASSQDVGFLDLYF. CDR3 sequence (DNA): TGCGCCAGCAGCCAAGATGTGGGGTTTCTAGACCTGTATTTT.

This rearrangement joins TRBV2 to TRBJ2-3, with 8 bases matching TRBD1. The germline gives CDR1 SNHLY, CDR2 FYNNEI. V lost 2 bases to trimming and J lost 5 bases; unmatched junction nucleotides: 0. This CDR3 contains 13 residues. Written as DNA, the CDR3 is TGTGCCAGCAGTGAAACAGGGGGAGATACGCAGTATTTT. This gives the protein CASSETGGDTQYF. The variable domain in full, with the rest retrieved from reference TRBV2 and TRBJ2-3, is EPEVTQTPSHQVTQMGQEVILRCVPISNHLYFYWYRQILGQKVEFLVSFYNNEISEKSEIFDDQFSVERPDGSNFTLKIRSTKLEDSAMYFCASSETGGDTQYFGPGTRLTVL.

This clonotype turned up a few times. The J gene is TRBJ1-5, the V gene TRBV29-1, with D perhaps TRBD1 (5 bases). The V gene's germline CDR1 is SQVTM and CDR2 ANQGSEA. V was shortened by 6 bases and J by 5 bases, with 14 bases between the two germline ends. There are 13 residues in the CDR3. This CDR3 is CSVSSGGDQPQHF. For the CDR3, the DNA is TGCAGCGTGTCATCCGGGGGGGATCAGCCCCAGCATTTT.

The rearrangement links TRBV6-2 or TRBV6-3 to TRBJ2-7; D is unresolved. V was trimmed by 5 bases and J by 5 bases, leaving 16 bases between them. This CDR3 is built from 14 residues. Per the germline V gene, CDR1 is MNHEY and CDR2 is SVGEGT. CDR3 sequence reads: CASSPRQLSHEQYF. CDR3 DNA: TGTGCCAGCAGTCCTCGGCAGTTGTCCCACGAGCAGTACTTC.

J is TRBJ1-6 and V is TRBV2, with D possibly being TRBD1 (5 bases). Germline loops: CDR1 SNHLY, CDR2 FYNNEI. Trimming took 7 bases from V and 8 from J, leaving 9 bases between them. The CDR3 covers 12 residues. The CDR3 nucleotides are TGTGCCAGCACCAAGACAGATTCACCCCTCCACTTT. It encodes CASTKTDSPLHF.

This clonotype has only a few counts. CDR3 sequence (DNA): TGTGCCAGCAGACGTCGAGGAAACACCGGGGAGCTGTTTTTT. This sequence encodes CASRRRGNTGELFF. The V call is TRBV3-1, the J call TRBJ2-2; D gene ambiguous. V lost 6 bases and J lost 2, with 10 bases in between. CDR3 size: 14 residues. Germline loops: CDR1 LGHDT, CDR2 YNNKEL (reference sequence).

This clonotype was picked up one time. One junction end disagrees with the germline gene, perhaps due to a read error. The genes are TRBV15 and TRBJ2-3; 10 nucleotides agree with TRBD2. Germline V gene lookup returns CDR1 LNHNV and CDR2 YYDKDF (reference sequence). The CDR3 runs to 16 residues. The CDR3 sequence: CATSRVRTSGADTRYF. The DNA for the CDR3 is TGTGCCACCAGCAGAGTTAGGACTAGCGGAGCAGATACGCGGTATTTT. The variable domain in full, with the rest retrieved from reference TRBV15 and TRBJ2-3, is DAMVIQNPRYQVTQFGKPVTLSCSQTLNHNVMYWYQQKSSQAPKLLFHYYDKDFNNEADTPDNFQSRRPNTSFCFLDIRSPGLGDTAMYLCATSRVRTSGADTRYFGPGTRLTVL.

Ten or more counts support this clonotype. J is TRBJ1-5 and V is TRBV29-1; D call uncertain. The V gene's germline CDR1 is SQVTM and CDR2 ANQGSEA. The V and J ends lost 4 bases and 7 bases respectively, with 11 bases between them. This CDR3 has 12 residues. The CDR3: CSVGQMGQPQHF. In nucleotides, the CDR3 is TGCAGCGTTGGGCAGATGGGGCAGCCCCAGCATTTT.

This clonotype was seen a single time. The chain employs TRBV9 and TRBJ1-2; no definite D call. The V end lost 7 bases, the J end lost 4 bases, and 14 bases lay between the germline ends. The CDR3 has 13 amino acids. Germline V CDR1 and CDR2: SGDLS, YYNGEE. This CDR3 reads CASGGRSPYGYTF. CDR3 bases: TGTGCCAGCGGCGGAAGAAGCCCCTATGGCTACACCTTC.

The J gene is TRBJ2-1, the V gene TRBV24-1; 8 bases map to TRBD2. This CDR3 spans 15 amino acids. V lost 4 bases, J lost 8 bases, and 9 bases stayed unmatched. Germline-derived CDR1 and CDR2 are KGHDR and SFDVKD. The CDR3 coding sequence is TGTGCCACCAGTGACCCAGCGGGAGCTGGCGATGAGCAGTTCTTC. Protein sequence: CATSDPAGAGDEQFF.

The CDR3 loop is CASSLVGQGGNEKLFF. In nucleotides, the CDR3 is TGTGCCAGCAGCCTTGTGGGGCAGGGAGGAAATGAAAAACTGTTTTTT. The rearrangement uses TRBV3-1 and TRBJ1-4, with a tentative D call TRBD1 (5 bases). Germline V gene lookup returns CDR1 LGHDT and CDR2 YNNKEL (reference sequence). The V and J ends lost 4 bases and 5 bases respectively, with 17 bases between them. The CDR3 loop spans 16 amino acids.

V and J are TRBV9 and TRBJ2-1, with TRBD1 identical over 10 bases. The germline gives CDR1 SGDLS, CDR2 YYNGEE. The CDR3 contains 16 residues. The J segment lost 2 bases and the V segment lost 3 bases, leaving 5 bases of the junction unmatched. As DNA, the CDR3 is TGTGCCAGCAGCGCCACCGGGACAGGGGCCTACAATGAGCAGTTCTTC. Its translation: CASSATGTGAYNEQFF.

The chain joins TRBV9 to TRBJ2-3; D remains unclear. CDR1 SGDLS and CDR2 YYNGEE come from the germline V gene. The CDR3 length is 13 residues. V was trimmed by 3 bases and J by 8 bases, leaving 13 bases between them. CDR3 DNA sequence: TGTGCCAGCAGCGATACGGTCCGGGCTACGCAGTATTTT. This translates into CASSDTVRATQYF. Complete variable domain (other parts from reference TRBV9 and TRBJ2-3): DSGVTQTPKHLITATGQRVTLRCSPRSGDLSVYWYQQSLDQGLQFLIQYYNGEERAKGNILERFSAQQFPDLHSELNLSSLELGDSALYFCASSDTVRATQYFGPGTRLTVL.

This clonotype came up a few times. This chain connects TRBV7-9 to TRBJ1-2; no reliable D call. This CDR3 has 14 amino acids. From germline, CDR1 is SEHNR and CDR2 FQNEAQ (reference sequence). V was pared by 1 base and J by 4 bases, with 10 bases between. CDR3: CASSLGMAVYGYTF. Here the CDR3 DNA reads TGTGCCAGCAGCTTAGGGATGGCAGTCTATGGCTACACCTTC.

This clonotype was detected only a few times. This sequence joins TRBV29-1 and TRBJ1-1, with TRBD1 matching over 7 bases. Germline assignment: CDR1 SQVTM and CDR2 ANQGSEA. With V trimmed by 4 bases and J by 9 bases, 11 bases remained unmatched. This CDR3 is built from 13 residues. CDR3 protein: CSVGPLRDSQAFF. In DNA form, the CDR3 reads TGCAGCGTTGGGCCCCTTCGGGACAGTCAAGCTTTCTTT.

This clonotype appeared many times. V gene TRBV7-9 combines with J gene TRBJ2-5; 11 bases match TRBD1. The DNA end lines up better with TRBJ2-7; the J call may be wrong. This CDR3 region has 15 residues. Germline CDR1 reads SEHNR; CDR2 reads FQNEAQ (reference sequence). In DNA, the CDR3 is TGTGCCAGCAGCTCCGGGACAGGGGGAAAGACCGAGCAGTACTTC. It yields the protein CASSSGTGGKTEQYF.

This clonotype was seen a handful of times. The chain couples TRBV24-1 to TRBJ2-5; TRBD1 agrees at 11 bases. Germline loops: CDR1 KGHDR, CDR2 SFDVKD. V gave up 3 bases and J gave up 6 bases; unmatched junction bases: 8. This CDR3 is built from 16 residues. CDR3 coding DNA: TGTGCCACCAGTGATACGAGGACAGGGGGCGCGCAGACCCAGTACTTC. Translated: CATSDTRTGGAQTQYF.

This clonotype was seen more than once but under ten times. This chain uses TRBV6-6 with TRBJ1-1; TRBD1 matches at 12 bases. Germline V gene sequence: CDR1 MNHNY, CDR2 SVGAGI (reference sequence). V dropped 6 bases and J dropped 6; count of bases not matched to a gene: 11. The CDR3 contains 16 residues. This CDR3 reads CASRTGTGGAGAEAFF. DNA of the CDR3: TGTGCCAGCAGAACCGGGACAGGGGGCGCGGGGGCTGAAGCTTTCTTT.

The CDR3 bases are TGTGCCAGCAGCTTATACGGGACGGGCTCCTACGAGCAGTACTTC. This translates into CASSLYGTGSYEQYF. The rearrangement uses TRBV13 and TRBJ2-7, with D perhaps being TRBD1 or TRBD2 (5 bases each). In germline, CDR1 is PRHDT, CDR2 FYEKMQ (reference sequence). Trimming cost V 2 bases and J 0 bases, with 11 bases left between them. CDR3 size: 15 residues.

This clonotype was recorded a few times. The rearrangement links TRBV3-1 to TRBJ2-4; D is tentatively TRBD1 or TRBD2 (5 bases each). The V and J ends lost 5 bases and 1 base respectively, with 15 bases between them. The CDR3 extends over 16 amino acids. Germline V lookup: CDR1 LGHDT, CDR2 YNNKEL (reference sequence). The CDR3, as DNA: TGTGCCAGCAGCTACGAGGGGCGGACGGCCAAAAACATTCAGTACTTC. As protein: CASSYEGRTAKNIQYF.